This TCR beta chain is from a study of graft-versus-host responses after intestinal transplantation. Study-level information: Recipients received multivisceral, liver-intestinal, or isolated intestinal transplants. The study gave all recipients anti-thymocyte globulin induction, then tacrolimus and steroids for 2 to 3 years. The study, taken as a whole, reports: GvH clonotypes were identified within recipient marrow, with a subset emerging first in ileum or blood. Where graft-donor T cell macrochimerism was present, patients had high graft-versus-host to host-versus-graft clonal ratios in allografts.

Concerning this clone: Its antigen remains unidentified.

Using immunoSEQ multiplex PCR, the repertoire was profiled, and TCRdb retains in-frame clones only, with some absent. The table shows 80,000 to 95,000 clones, with about nine tenths occurring only once. V was clipped by 2 bases and J by 3 bases, with 11 bases between them. This CDR3 has 14 residues. CDR1 KGHSH and CDR2 LQKENI come from the germline V gene. This TCR derives from a human donor who was the organ donor for an intestinal transplant. This chain connects TRBV18 to TRBJ2-7; D unclear. Here the sequenced sample was unstimulated CD4+ T cells sorted from spleen or lymph node cells, taken before transplant. The CDR3 region is CASSPFTEYYEQYF. CDR3 bases: TGTGCCAGCTCACCATTCACAGAGTACTACGAGCAGTACTTC. Combining the CDR3 with reference TRBV18 and TRBJ2-7 gives the whole variable domain NAGVMQNPRHLVRRRGQEARLRCSPMKGHSHVYWYRQLPEEGLKFMVYLQKENIIDESGMPKERFSAEFPKEGPSILRIQQVVRGDSAAYFCASSPFTEYYEQYFGPGTRLTVT.